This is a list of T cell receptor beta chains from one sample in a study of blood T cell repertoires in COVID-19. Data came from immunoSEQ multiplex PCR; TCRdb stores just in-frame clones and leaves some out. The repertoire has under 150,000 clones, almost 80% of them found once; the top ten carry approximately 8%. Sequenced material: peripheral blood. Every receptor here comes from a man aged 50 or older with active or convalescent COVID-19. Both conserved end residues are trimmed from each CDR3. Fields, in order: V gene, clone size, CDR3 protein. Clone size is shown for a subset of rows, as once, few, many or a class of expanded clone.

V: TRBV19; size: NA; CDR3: ASSTYSLSNTEAF
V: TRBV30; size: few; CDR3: AWSVGRRSNQPQH
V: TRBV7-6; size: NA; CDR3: ASSPVDGRGYNEQF
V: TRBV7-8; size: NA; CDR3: ASSRSRDSKETQY
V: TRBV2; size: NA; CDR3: ASSELGQREAF
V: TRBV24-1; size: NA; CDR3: ATSDSRTGRGGEAF
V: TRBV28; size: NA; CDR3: ASTQQGAAKNIQY
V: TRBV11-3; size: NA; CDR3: ASSVISNEQF
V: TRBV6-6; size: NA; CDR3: ASSYPQGRNTEAF
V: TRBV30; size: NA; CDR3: ASPVPNFNYGYT
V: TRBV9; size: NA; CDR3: ASSVTGQGTQPQH
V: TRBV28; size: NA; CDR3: ASSLEGFEQY
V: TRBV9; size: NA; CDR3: ASSSTGFGYT
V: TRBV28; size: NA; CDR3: ASSRTSGSSYEQY
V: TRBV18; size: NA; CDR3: ASHTGLGGNTIY
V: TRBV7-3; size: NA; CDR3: ASSFRGKDSPLH
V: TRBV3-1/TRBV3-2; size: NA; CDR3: ASSQVWASGSMGEQY
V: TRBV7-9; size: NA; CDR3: ASRRTPGGGETQY
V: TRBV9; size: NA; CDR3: ASSPRRGNTEAF
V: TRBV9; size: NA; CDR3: ASSATGGRNSEQY
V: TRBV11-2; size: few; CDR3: ASTLGGEQY
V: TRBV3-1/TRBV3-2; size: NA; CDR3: ASSQAGSRTDTQY
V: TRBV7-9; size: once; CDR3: ASSLAGGSGELF
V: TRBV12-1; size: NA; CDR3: ASSHLQQANYGYT
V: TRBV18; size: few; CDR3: ASSPPVGGLGPNTQY